One and the same sample provided the 4 T cell receptor beta chains below, sequenced in a study of long-term antiretroviral therapy in people with HIV. Survey-level immunoSEQ v3.0 assays were run. Sequencing was performed with immunoSEQ multiplex PCR; in TCRdb, only in-frame clones are kept and a portion is missing. This table has around 43,000 clones, about 95% appearing once. The specimen comprised unsorted PBMCs, sampled 9 to 9.5 years after starting antiretroviral therapy. The receptors originated from a man aged 30 to 39 with HIV.

The chain has TRBV29-1 and TRBJ1-2; a possible D gene is TRBD1 (6 bases). The CDR3 runs 15 residues. Germline V gene lookup returns CDR1 SQVTM and CDR2 ANQGSEA. V was pared by 4 bases and J by 4 bases, with 19 bases between. The CDR3 protein is CSVGSDRSVFYGYTF. CDR3 sequence (DNA): TGCAGCGTTGGGTCTGACAGGTCTGTTTTCTATGGCTACACCTTC.

Only a few counts were recorded for this clone. The chain recombines TRBV28 with TRBJ1-2; perhaps TRBD1 as D (5 bases). V lost 1 base and J 6 bases, leaving 9 bases between the germline ends. The CDR3 runs to 13 residues. Germline V CDR1 and CDR2: MDHEN, SYDVKM. CDR3 sequence: CASSLYDRNGYTF. In DNA form, the CDR3 reads TGTGCCAGCAGTTTATACGACAGAAATGGCTACACCTTC.

The chain carries TRBV6-1 and TRBJ1-2; D remains ambiguous. Between the trimmed V and J ends, which lost 6 bases and 5 bases, there was a span of 13 bases. Germline V lookup: CDR1 MNHNS, CDR2 SASEGT. This CDR3 comprises 13 residues. CDR3 bases: TGTGCCAGCAGGATTTCGACAAGATATGGCTACACCTTC. Translated: CASRISTRYGYTF.

This rearrangement joins TRBV30 to TRBJ2-5, with TRBD1 matching 7 bases. The CDR3 totals 12 residues. V lost 2 bases to trimming and J lost 5 bases; unmatched junction nucleotides: 2. CDR1 GTSNPN and CDR2 SVGIG come from the germline V gene (reference sequence). The CDR3 here is CAWSPQGETQYF. CDR3 DNA sequence: TGTGCCTGGAGTCCACAGGGGGAGACCCAGTACTTC.